The sequence of this T cell receptor (beta chain) was determined in a study of CD8 T cells in Susac syndrome. From blood CD8+ and CD4+ T cells, TCR beta sequences were generated. RNA in amounts of about 0.5 to 1 ug was reverse transcribed with random hexamers. By means of immunoSEQ multiplex PCR, TCR beta CDR3 spanning 54 Vbeta and 13 Jbeta underwent amplification. TCRdb called the immunoSEQ multiplex PCR reads again in MiXCR, with one record for every CDR3 protein. The table shows about 90,000 distinct CDR3 sequences, with roughly 96% occurring only once. Looked up from germline, CDR1 is LGHNT and CDR2 is FRNRAP. Trimming shortened V by 2 bases and J by 4 bases, and 12 bases separated the two germline ends. CDR3 length: 15 amino acids.

This chain links TRBV12-5 with TRBJ1-3; D unclear. Sequenced material: CD8+ T cells from PBMCs. The clonotype was recovered from a human donor with Susac syndrome. This CDR3 reads CASGLSQFQGNTIYF. For the CDR3, the DNA is TGTGCTAGTGGTTTGTCCCAATTCCAGGGAAACACCATATATTTT. Full variable domain (missing parts from reference TRBV12-5 and TRBJ1-3): DARVTQTPRHKVTEMGQEVTMRCQPILGHNTVFWYRQTMMQGLELLAYFRNRAPLDDSGMPKDRFSAEMPDATLATLKIQPSEPRDSAVYFCASGLSQFQGNTIYFGEGSWLTVV.